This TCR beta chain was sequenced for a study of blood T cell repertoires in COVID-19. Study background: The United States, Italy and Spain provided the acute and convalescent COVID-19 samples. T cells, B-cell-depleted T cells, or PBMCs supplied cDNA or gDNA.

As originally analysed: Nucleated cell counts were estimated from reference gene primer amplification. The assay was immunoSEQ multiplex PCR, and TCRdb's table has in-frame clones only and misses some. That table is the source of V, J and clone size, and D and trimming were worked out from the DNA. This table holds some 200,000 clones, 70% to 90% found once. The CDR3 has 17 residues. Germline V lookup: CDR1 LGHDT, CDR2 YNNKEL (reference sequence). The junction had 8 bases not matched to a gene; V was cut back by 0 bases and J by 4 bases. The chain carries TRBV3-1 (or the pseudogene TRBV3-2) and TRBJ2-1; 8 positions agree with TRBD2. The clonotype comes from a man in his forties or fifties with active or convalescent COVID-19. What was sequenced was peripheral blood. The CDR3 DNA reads TGTGCCAGCAGCCAAGAGCCAGCGGGGGTGGGATACAATGAGCAGTTCTTC. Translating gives CASSQEPAGVGYNEQFF.